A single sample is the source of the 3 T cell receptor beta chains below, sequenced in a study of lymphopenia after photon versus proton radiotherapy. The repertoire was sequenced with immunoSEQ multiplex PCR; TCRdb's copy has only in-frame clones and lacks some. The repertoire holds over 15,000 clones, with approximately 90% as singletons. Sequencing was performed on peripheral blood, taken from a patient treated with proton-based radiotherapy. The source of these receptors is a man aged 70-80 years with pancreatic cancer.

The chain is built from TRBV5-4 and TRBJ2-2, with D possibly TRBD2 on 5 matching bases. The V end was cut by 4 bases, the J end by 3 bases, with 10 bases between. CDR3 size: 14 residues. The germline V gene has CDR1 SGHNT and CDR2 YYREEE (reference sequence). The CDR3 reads CASSPGLDTGELFF. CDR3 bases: TGTGCCAGCAGCCCCGGACTCGACACCGGGGAGCTGTTTTTT.

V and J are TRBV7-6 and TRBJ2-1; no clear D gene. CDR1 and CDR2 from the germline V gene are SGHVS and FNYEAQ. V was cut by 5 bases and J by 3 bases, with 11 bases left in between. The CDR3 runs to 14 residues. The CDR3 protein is CASSPGSGYNEQFF. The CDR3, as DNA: TGTGCCAGCAGCCCTGGATCCGGCTACAATGAGCAGTTCTTC.

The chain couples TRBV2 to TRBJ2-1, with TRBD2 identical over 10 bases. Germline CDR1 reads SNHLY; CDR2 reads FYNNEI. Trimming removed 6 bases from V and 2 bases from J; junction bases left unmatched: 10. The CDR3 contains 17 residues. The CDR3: CASRGGLAEVPYNEQFF. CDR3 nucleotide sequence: TGTGCCAGCAGGGGAGGACTAGCGGAAGTTCCCTACAATGAGCAGTTCTTC.